This T cell receptor (beta chain) was profiled in a study of PD-L1 blockade in urothelial cancer. Turning to the study itself: Atezolizumab (1,200 mg intravenously every 3 weeks) began at some point between 2014 and 2016 for patients. Analyses were performed on blood at 3 weeks after treatment start (the second dose) and at 6 weeks. Median T cell yield from blood was 130,000 to 150,000.

Study-wide points: Prediction of better survival came from below-median pretreatment blood TCR clonality.

Germline CDR1 is SGHVS and CDR2 is FNYEAQ. CDR3 length: 19 residues. With V trimmed by 5 bases and J by 5 bases, 20 bases remained unmatched. A note on this clone: Its antigen remains unidentified.

Profiled with immunoSEQ multiplex PCR; TCRdb holds only in-frame clones, not every one. Among approximately 20,000 clones listed, almost 90% were seen once. The clonotype originates from a woman aged 55-70 years with urothelial cancer. The genes are TRBV7-6 and TRBJ2-4, with TRBD2 matching 8 bases. Here the sequenced sample was PBMCs, taken around atezolizumab (anti-PD-L1) treatment. CDR3 sequence (DNA): TGTGCCAGCAGCCCATCCCCCGGGACTAGAAGCGTTTTGGAAAACATTCAGTACTTC. Protein sequence: CASSPSPGTRSVLENIQYF.